This T cell receptor (beta chain) was sequenced for a study of regulatory T cells in long-lasting Graves disease. Study results and limitations: Lower TCR diversity was seen in persistent Graves' patients than in newly diagnosed ones.

Regarding this clonotype: Its antigen is unidentified.

Time point described: newly diagnosed GD, antithyroid drugs for less than 3 months. RNA from PBMCs was the source of the TCR library. Germline V gene sequence: CDR1 DFQATT, CDR2 SNEGSKA (reference sequence). The CDR3 is 16 residues long. V lost 4 bases and J lost 0; bases outside the gene matches: 8. The TCR beta library used iRepertoire HTBI primers with Arm-PCR amplification of CDR3. MiXCR, run by TCRdb on the multiplex PCR reads, gives a single entry per CDR3 protein. The top ten clones hold less than 30% of a sample with roughly 420,000 distinct CDR3 sequences, about 16% of them seen once. The same data also contributed to another study, on T cells in Graves' hyperthyroidism and ophthalmopathy.

Sample: peripheral blood mononuclear cells (PBMCs), taken at new diagnosis, from a patient treated with antithyroid drugs. The chain uses TRBV20-1 and TRBJ2-7; TRBD2 agrees at 11 bases. This sequence originates from a woman under 30 with Graves disease. The CDR3 nucleotides are TGCAGTGCTATCGGTGCCGGGACTAGCGGCTCCTACGAGCAGTACTTC. This gives the protein CSAIGAGTSGSYEQYF.